This entry is about one TCR beta chain. Self-reported history from a screening survey and questionnaire set each donor's cohort. This CDR3 contains 15 residues. Germline V CDR1 and CDR2: SGHRS, YFSETQ. After removal of 2 bases from V and 2 bases from J, the junction contained 6 bases not matched to a gene. Clones were sequenced by immunoSEQ multiplex PCR, and TCRdb holds only the in-frame ones, with some missing. The sample yields about 480,000 clones, 85% to 90% seen once. The data were obtained in a study of blood T cell repertoires in COVID-19. The chain carries TRBV5-1 and TRBJ1-1, with TRBD1 matching 7 bases. Sequences were obtained from PBMCs or T cells enriched from blood (not recorded which). This receptor was identified in a woman in her forties who had recovered from COVID-19. CDR3 sequence (DNA): TGCGCCAGCAGCTTCCTAGGACAGGATAACACTGAAGCTTTCTTT. Translating it yields CASSFLGQDNTEAFF.